This T cell receptor (beta chain) was observed in a study of T cells in tuberculosis. Study-wide background: This South African cohort compared adolescents with or without latent tuberculosis against adults with active tuberculosis.

As concerns this clone: What it recognizes is unknown.

Produced via immunoSEQ multiplex PCR; TCRdb's table is partial and in-frame only. The table shows around 40,000 clones, with approximately 94% occurring only once. Time point: new active TB diagnosis, blood taken before or within 7 days of starting treatment. On average about 100,000 T cells per donor were immunosequenced. This CDR3 has 19 residues. Germline V gene sequence: CDR1 SGHRS, CDR2 YFSETQ. V gave up 4 bases and J gave up 6 bases; unmatched junction bases: 16. Findings and caveats of the study: Smaller distances to GMM-specific TCRs suggested their expansion in active tuberculosis. The TCR-beta difference was not significant; alpha differences partly reflected length.

The sample in question was PBMCs, obtained at tuberculosis diagnosis. This chain connects TRBV5-1 to TRBJ2-3, with 14 bases matching TRBD2. The source is an adult with tuberculosis. In DNA form, the CDR3 reads TGCGCCAGCAGCCTGAACTACCGGACTAGCGGGGGGATCATGGATACGCAGTATTTT. Residues: CASSLNYRTSGGIMDTQYF. Full variable domain (rest looked up from reference TRBV5-1 and TRBJ2-3): KAGVTQTPRYLIKTRGQQVTLSCSPISGHRSVSWYQQTPGQGLQFLFEYFSETQRNKGNFPGRFSGRQFSNSRSEMNVSTLELGDSALYLCASSLNYRTSGGIMDTQYFGPGTRLTVL.